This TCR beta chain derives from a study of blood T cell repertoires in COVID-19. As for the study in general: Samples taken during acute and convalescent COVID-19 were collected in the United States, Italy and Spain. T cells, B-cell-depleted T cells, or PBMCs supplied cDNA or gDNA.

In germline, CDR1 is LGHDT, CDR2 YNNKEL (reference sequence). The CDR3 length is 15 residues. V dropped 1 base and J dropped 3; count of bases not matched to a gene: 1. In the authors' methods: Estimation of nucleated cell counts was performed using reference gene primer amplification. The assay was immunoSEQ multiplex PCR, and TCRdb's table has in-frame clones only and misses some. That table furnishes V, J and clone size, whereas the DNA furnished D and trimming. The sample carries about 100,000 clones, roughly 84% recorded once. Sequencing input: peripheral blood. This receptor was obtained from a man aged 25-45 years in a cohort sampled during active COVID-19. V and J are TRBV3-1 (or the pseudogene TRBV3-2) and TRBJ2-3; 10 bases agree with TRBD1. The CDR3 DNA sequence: TGTGCCAGCAGCCAAGGGGACAGGGGAACAGATACGCAGTATTTT. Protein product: CASSQGDRGTDTQYF.